The 5 T cell receptor beta chains presented below share a single source sample, sequenced in a study of blood T cell repertoires in COVID-19. Sequencing used immunoSEQ multiplex PCR; TCRdb keeps in-frame clones, though not all of them. Altogether some 150,000 clones are present, over 80% being singletons, with the ten largest covering 5.8%. The material sequenced was PBMCs or T cells enriched from blood (not recorded which). Source of these receptors: a woman in her forties or fifties who had been exposed to COVID-19.

The rearrangement uses TRBV29-1 and TRBJ1-3, with D possibly being TRBD1 (5 bases). Germline V gene sequence: CDR1 SQVTM, CDR2 ANQGSEA. There are 13 residues in the CDR3. V lost 4 bases and J 3 bases, leaving 10 bases between the germline ends. In DNA, the CDR3 is TGCAGCGTTGGACAGACCGATGGAAACACCATATATTTT. The encoded protein is CSVGQTDGNTIYF.

The CDR3 loop reads CASSVTGADYGYTF. CDR3 in DNA: TGTGCCAGCAGTGTCACAGGGGCGGACTATGGCTACACCTTC. The chain has TRBV2 and TRBJ1-2, with 7 bases fitting TRBD1. The trim removed 4 bases at V and 3 bases at J, leaving 5 bases unmatched. The CDR3 length is 14 residues. Germline V gene lookup returns CDR1 SNHLY and CDR2 FYNNEI. The variable domain in full, completed from reference TRBV2 and TRBJ1-2, reads EPEVTQTPSHQVTQMGQEVILRCVPISNHLYFYWYRQILGQKVEFLVSFYNNEISEKSEIFDDQFSVERPDGSNFTLKIRSTKLEDSAMYFCASSVTGADYGYTFGSGTRLTVV.

The chain couples TRBV7-3 to TRBJ2-6; 9 nucleotides agree with TRBD1. The junction had 22 bases not matched to a gene; V was cut back by 6 bases and J by 4 bases. Germline V lookup: CDR1 SGHTA, CDR2 FQGTGA. The CDR3 runs to 21 residues. CDR3 loop: CASSFSLTTGGLTTGANVLTF. The DNA of the CDR3 is TGTGCCAGCAGTTTTTCCCTTACTACAGGGGGCTTAACTACCGGGGCCAACGTCCTGACTTTC.

The chain is built from TRBV6-2 or TRBV6-3 and TRBJ2-2; D not resolved. Germline V gene data show CDR1 as MNHEY and CDR2 as SVGEGT. This CDR3 region has 15 residues. Deletions cut 5 bases from V and 5 bases from J, with 15 bases between. The CDR3 here is CASSGKFSQTGELFF. CDR3 coding DNA: TGTGCCAGCAGTGGCAAGTTCTCCCAGACCGGGGAGCTGTTTTTT.

The chain links TRBV5-4 to TRBJ1-2; 7 nucleotides align to TRBD1. V shed 3 bases, J shed 1 base, and the junction held 6 bases outside the gene matches. CDR3 length equals 15 residues. The germline CDR1 and CDR2 sequences are SGHNT and YYREEE (reference sequence). CDR3 in amino acids: CASSSRDSFNYGYTF. CDR3 bases: TGTGCCAGCAGCTCCCGGGACAGCTTTAACTATGGCTACACCTTC.